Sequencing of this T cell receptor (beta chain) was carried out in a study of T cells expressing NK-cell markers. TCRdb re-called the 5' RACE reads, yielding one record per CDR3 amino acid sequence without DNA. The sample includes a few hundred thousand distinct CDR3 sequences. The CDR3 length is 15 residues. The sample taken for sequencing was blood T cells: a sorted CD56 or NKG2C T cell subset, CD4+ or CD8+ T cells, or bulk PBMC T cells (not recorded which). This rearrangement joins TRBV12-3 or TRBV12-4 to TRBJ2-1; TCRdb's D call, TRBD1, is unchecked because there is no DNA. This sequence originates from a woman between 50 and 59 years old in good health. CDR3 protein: CASSIRGSSYNEQFF.